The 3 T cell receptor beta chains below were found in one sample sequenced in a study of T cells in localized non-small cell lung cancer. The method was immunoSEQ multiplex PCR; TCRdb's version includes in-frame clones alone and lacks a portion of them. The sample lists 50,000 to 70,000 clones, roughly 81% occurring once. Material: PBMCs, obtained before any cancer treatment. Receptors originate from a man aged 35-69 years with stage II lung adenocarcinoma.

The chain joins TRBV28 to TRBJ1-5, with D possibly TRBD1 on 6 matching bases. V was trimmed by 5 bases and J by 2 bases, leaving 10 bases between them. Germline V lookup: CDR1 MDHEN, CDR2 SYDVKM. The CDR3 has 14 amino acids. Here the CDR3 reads CASSVDSGNQPQHF. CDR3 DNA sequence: TGTGCCAGCAGTGTGGACAGCGGCAATCAGCCCCAGCATTTT. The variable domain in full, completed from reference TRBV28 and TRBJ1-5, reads DVKVTQSSRYLVKRTGEKVFLECVQDMDHENMFWYRQDPGLGLRLIYFSYDVKMKEKGDIPEGYSVSREKKERFSLILESASTNQTSMYLCASSVDSGNQPQHFGDGTRLSIL.

CDR3 coding DNA: TGTGCCAGCAGCTTGGCAGGAGGAGATACGCAGTATTTT. Protein: CASSLAGGDTQYF. The rearrangement uses TRBV5-4 and TRBJ2-3; the D gene is possibly TRBD2 (5 bases). This CDR3 region has 13 residues. Germline CDR1 and CDR2: SGHNT and YYREEE (reference sequence). The V end was cut by 0 bases, the J end by 5 bases, with 7 bases between. Full variable domain (outside the CDR3, taken from reference TRBV5-4 and TRBJ2-3): ETGVTQSPTHLIKTRGQQVTLRCSSQSGHNTVSWYQQALGQGPQFIFQYYREEENGRGNFPPRFSGLQFPNYSSELNVNALELDDSALYLCASSLAGGDTQYFGPGTRLTVL.

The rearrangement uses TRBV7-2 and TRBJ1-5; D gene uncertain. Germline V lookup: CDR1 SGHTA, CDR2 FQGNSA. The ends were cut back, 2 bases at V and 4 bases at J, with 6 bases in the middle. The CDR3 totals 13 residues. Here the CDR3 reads CASSLFTNQPQHF. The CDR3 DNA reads TGTGCCAGCAGCTTATTTACAAATCAGCCCCAGCATTTT.